Shown below are 7 T cell receptor beta chains from a single sample sequenced in a study of blood T cell repertoires in COVID-19. The table came from immunoSEQ multiplex PCR; TCRdb's copy has only in-frame clones and leaves some out. The sample lists about 370,000 clones, approximately 92% occurring once. Material: PBMCs or T cells enriched from blood (not recorded which). These receptors all stem from a man younger than 35 who had recovered from COVID-19.

The CDR3 region has the DNA TGTGCCAGCTCACCAGGGCTTACCTACGAGCAGTACTTC. Amino acids: CASSPGLTYEQYF. The rearrangement uses TRBV18 and TRBJ2-7, with D uncertain. V lost 2 bases and J lost 2, with 7 bases in between. In germline, CDR1 is KGHSH, CDR2 LQKENI. CDR3 size: 13 residues.

This clone rates as medium-sized. The same CDR3 can be traced to other DNA sequences in this sample. The rearrangement joins TRBV6-1 to TRBJ2-5, with 12 bases fitting TRBD2. CDR1 and CDR2 (germline): MNHNS, SASEGT. The CDR3 consists of 15 residues. V lost 2 bases and J lost 2; bases outside the gene matches: 0. The CDR3 protein is CASSELAGGQETQYF. CDR3 DNA sequence: TGTGCCAGCAGTGAACTAGCGGGGGGGCAAGAGACCCAGTACTTC.

The V and J genes are TRBV18 and TRBJ2-7; D is possibly TRBD2 (6 bases). Germline CDR1 KGHSH, CDR2 LQKENI. This CDR3 spans 12 amino acids. V lost 1 base and J lost 7, with 8 bases in between. CDR3 coding DNA: TGTGCCAGCTCACCACAGGCGGGGGAGCAGTACTTC. It yields the protein CASSPQAGEQYF.

This clone was seen a few times. The rearrangement links TRBV11-1 to TRBJ1-1; possible D gene TRBD1, 5 bases. Per germline, CDR1 SGHAT and CDR2 FQDESV (reference sequence). The V and J ends lost 1 base and 3 bases respectively, with 9 bases between them. The CDR3 is 14 amino acids. The CDR3 DNA follows: TGTGCCAGCAGCTTAGGGAGACAGCACACTGAAGCTTTCTTT. Amino acids: CASSLGRQHTEAFF.

This chain joins TRBV9 and TRBJ2-1, with 9 bases aligning to TRBD2. This CDR3 is 16 amino acids long. Unmatched junction bases numbered 12, after V lost 3 bases and J lost 8 bases. The germline V gene has CDR1 SGDLS and CDR2 YYNGEE. CDR3 in amino acids: CASSAGGLAWLDEQFF. The CDR3 bases are TGTGCCAGCAGCGCGGGGGGACTAGCTTGGTTGGATGAGCAGTTCTTC. Full variable domain (rest looked up from reference TRBV9 and TRBJ2-1): DSGVTQTPKHLITATGQRVTLRCSPRSGDLSVYWYQQSLDQGLQFLIQYYNGEERAKGNILERFSAQQFPDLHSELNLSSLELGDSALYFCASSAGGLAWLDEQFFGPGTRLTVL.

This rearrangement joins TRBV6-5 to TRBJ2-1, with 8 bases identical to TRBD1. The CDR3 loop spans 15 amino acids. The V segment lost 5 bases and the J segment 6 bases; nucleotides outside the gene matches: 9. CDR1 is MNHEY and CDR2 is SVGAGI in the germline V gene. The chain's CDR3 is CASSNYRTGSNEQFF. In DNA, the CDR3 is TGTGCCAGCAGTAACTACCGGACAGGGAGCAATGAGCAGTTCTTC.

The genes are TRBV5-1 and TRBJ2-1, with a possible D match to TRBD2 (5 bases). The germline V gene has CDR1 SGHRS and CDR2 YFSETQ. V was cut by 4 bases and J by 4 bases, with 15 bases left in between. The CDR3 extends over 15 amino acids. The CDR3 sequence is CASSPEAPTYNEQFF. The CDR3 DNA follows: TGCGCCAGCAGCCCGGAGGCCCCGACTTACAATGAGCAGTTCTTC. Using reference TRBV5-1 and TRBJ2-1 for the parts outside the CDR3, the full variable domain is KAGVTQTPRYLIKTRGQQVTLSCSPISGHRSVSWYQQTPGQGLQFLFEYFSETQRNKGNFPGRFSGRQFSNSRSEMNVSTLELGDSALYLCASSPEAPTYNEQFFGPGTRLTVL.